Here is one T cell receptor (beta chain) with its context. As yet, its antigen is unknown. The data derive from a study of T cell repertoires and Cas9 in healthy adults. Study details: CD4 and CD8 compartments: SpCas9-reactive T cells profiled for potency, cytotoxicity, lineage.

General study findings and limits: SpCas9-reactive effector T cells were reportedly restrained in vitro by SpCas9-reactive regulatory T cells.

TCRdb keeps only in-frame clones here, not all; method: immunoSEQ multiplex PCR. The sample has almost 15,000 clones, roughly 89% seen once; the top ten hold 2% to 2.5%. Germline CDR1 ENHRY, CDR2 SYGVKD. The CDR3 is 11 amino acids. Between the trimmed V and J ends, which lost 2 bases and 6 bases, there was a span of 3 bases. Sequencing input: Tregs (CD4+, CD25+, CD127-, CD137-, CD154-) from PBMCs; culture status not recorded. The chain joins TRBV10-3 to TRBJ2-3; D is undetermined. The sequence was obtained from a human donor in good health. In nucleotides, the CDR3 is TGTGCCATCAGTGAGGGGGATACGCAGTATTTT. Protein sequence: CAISEGDTQYF.